This T cell receptor (beta chain) was observed in a study of shared T cell receptors in the human thymus. Trimming took 0 bases from V and 7 from J, leaving 14 bases between them. In germline, CDR1 is SGHRS, CDR2 YFSETQ. The CDR3 extends over 15 amino acids. Repertoires were generated with immunoSEQ multiplex PCR, while TCRdb's copy carries only in-frame clones and drops some. The sample has over 450,000 clones, 78% seen once; the top ten hold roughly 0.013%. In addition, the sample was reused for a study of human thymus T cells.

Sequenced: thymocytes. The sequence was obtained from a boy younger than two with a congenital heart defect. The V and J genes are TRBV5-1 and TRBJ2-1, with TRBD2 as a possible D gene (6 bases). The CDR3: CASSLVRRDGNEQFF. The CDR3 DNA reads TGCGCCAGCAGCTTGGTTAGGAGGGATGGGAATGAGCAGTTCTTC.